The T cell receptor (beta chain) described here comes from a study of CD8 T cells in ankylosing spondylitis. TCRdb processed the 5' RACE reads anew with MiXCR; each CDR3 protein has one entry. The table includes about 200,000 distinct CDR3 sequences, about 7% detected once. Remarks on this clonotype: Antigen unknown.

Overall study findings and caveats: Disease-linked clones were reportedly significantly enriched in matched ankylosing spondylitis synovial fluid. A motif in TCR beta, a set of 8 or 9 highly homologous variants, appeared characteristic of ankylosing spondylitis blood.

Germline loops: CDR1 SGHRS, CDR2 YFSETQ. The junction had 14 bases not matched to a gene; V was cut back by 4 bases and J by 7 bases. CDR3 size: 16 residues. Sequenced: blood, either unsorted or a sorted T cell fraction (not recorded which). The TCR was taken from a male donor with ankylosing spondylitis. This rearrangement joins TRBV5-1 to TRBJ2-1; 7 positions match TRBD2. The CDR3: CASSHMTGGRGNEQFF. The CDR3 bases are TGCGCCAGCAGCCATATGACTGGCGGGAGAGGTAATGAGCAGTTCTTC.